These T cell receptor beta chains were read from a single sample in a study of T cell repertoires in cytomegalovirus infection. The antigens of these receptors remain unknown. TCRdb analysed the reads with MiXCR anew, one entry per CDR3 protein. This sample has some 350,000 distinct CDR3 sequences, with about a third found just once. Specimen: cultured PBMCs, collected from culture after CMV antigen stimulation. The receptors here all came from a human donor in good health (CMV status not recorded). Some clones in this sample may be carry-over from other donors' samples. Each CDR3 is given with its conserved first and last residue. Rows may omit the clone size; those that give it use once, few, many or a size class.

>TRBV15|.|TRBJ1-1
CATSPRGVGVGTEAFF
>TRBV7-2|.|TRBJ2-2
CASSDRATGELFF
>TRBV27|.|TRBJ2-1
CASSQTSGTFYNEQFF
>TRBV16|few|TRBJ2-3
CASSRRTGTYTDTQYF
>TRBV4-1|.|TRBJ1-1
CASSPGQGETEAFF
>TRBV7-6|few|TRBJ2-5
CASSLGGTTQETQYF
>TRBV7-2|.|TRBJ2-3
CASSRFQGFPGTVYTDTQYF
>TRBV10-3|.|TRBJ1-1
CAISETMNTEAFF
>TRBV11-2|.|TRBJ2-1
CASSLKGGRDEQFF
>TRBV7-6|.|TRBJ1-2
CASSSTGGEGYGYTF
>TRBV12-3/TRBV12-4|.|TRBJ1-1
CASSRQGPEAFF
>TRBV3-1|.|TRBJ1-5
CASSPTGIPGQTYNQPQHF
>TRBV27|.|TRBJ2-7
CASSLRRQVPYEQYF
>TRBV7-2|many|TRBJ2-7
CASRLGQGTSYEQYF
>TRBV7-9|.|TRBJ1-3
CASELGPQGTGNTIYF
>TRBV19|.|TRBJ2-1
CASTLAGYREQFF
>TRBV5-4|.|TRBJ1-6
CASSFYRVAGNSPLHF
>TRBV10-3|.|TRBJ2-3
CAISVGLAATDTQYF
>TRBV19|few|TRBJ1-5
CASSPGQGSLHF
>TRBV4-1|few|TRBJ2-5
CASSQEAGAQETQYF
>TRBV19|few|TRBJ1-5
CASSGQGRQPQHF
>TRBV20-1|.|TRBJ2-6
CSAPSTGANVLTF
>TRBV2|few|TRBJ1-1
CASSEGFLKNTEAFF
>TRBV5-1|.|TRBJ1-1
CASSLGRGASEAFF
>TRBV7-2|.|TRBJ1-1
CASSSGSTVTEAFF
>TRBV7-2|.|TRBJ2-1
CASTVGMGLGEFF
>TRBV7-3|.|TRBJ2-3
CASSRQDMDTQYF
>TRBV6-5|.|TRBJ2-2
CATKPGTIPNTGELFF
>TRBV10-3|.|TRBJ2-3
CAISESRGPTSTDTQYF